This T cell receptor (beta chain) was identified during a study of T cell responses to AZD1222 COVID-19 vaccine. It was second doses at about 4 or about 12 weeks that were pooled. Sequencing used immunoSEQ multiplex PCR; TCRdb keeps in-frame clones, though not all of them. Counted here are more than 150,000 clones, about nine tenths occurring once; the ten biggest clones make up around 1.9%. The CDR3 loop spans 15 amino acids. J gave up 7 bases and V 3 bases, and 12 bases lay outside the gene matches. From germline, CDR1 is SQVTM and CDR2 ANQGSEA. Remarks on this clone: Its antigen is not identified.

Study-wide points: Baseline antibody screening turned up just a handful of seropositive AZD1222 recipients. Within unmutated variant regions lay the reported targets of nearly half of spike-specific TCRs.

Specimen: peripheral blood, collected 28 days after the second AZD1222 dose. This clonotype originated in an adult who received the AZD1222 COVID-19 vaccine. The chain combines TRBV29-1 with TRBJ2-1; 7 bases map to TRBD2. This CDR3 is CSVEATSDPSNEQFF. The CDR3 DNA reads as TGCAGCGTTGAGGCCACTAGCGACCCATCGAATGAGCAGTTCTTC.